This T cell receptor beta chain stems from a study of T cell responses to AZD1222 COVID-19 vaccine. Findings and limits, study-wide: Baseline serology detected seropositivity in only 5 or 6 AZD1222 recipients. Clonal diversity was possibly underestimated, and the donors were mostly white British, with more females.

The CDR3 extends over 14 amino acids. The ends were cut back, 0 bases at V and 9 bases at J, with 12 bases in the middle. CDR1 LGHDT and CDR2 YNNKEL come from the germline V gene (reference sequence). To note about this clone: Antigen unknown.

The method was immunoSEQ multiplex PCR; TCRdb's version includes in-frame clones alone and lacks a portion of them. This sample has 100,000 or so clones, with over 75% found just once. The chain couples TRBV3-1 (or the pseudogene TRBV3-2) to TRBJ2-1; TRBD2 is a possible D gene (5 bases). The sequence derives from an adult in good health. The sequenced sample was peripheral blood, obtained on day 0 of AZD1222 vaccination. Here the CDR3 DNA reads TGTGCCAGCAGCCAAGATCCCACTAGTGTTGAGCAGTTCTTC. This codes for CASSQDPTSVEQFF.